This T cell receptor beta chain comes out of a study of somatic mutations in cytotoxic T cells in rheumatoid arthritis. The count of this clone is one. The authors' processing: After comparison against published virus-specific TCRB sequences, only a few of the patient CD8+ clones larger than 1% turned out to match them. Measured with immunoSEQ multiplex PCR; TCRdb has only the in-frame clones, and not every one. V and J calls and clone size come straight from that table; D and trimming were deduced from the DNA. The sample lists about 7,400 clones; 80% to 90% were seen once. The germline gives CDR1 SGHTA, CDR2 FQGNSA. The CDR3 extends over 16 amino acids. The V gene lost 4 bases and the J gene lost 5 bases, with 18 bases spanning the gap.

The source is an older woman with rheumatoid arthritis. The sequenced material came from CD8+ T cells sorted from blood. The V and J genes are TRBV7-2 and TRBJ1-5, with D maybe TRBD1 (6 bases). The CDR3 loop is CASSSYQGRVDQPQHF. In DNA, the CDR3 is TGTGCCAGCAGCTCCTACCAGGGGCGGGTTGATCAGCCCCAGCATTTT.